This T cell receptor (beta chain) derives from a study of spatial heterogeneity in lung cancer. Study information: More beta-chain than alpha-chain sequences were consistently detected.

Study-wide results and limits: Counts that tracked tumor mutation counts were those of expanded intratumoral alpha and beta TCRs.

V lost 11 bases, J lost 0 bases, and 12 bases lay in between. CDR3 length equals 13 residues. The germline V gene has CDR1 MNHEY and CDR2 SVGAGI. The presence of a unique molecular identifier marked each TCR cDNA molecule. TCRdb used MiXCR to reprocess the 5' RACE reads, holding one entry per CDR3 protein. The sample has some 10,000 distinct CDR3 sequences, about 6.5% seen once. Time point reported: sample taken at primary tumor resection. Donors were some 72 untreated early-stage non-small cell lung cancer patients. Unsorted tumor, nontumor lung tissue or cryopreserved PBMC supplied the whole RNA. This clonotype was recorded a few times. Its antigen is currently unknown. This beta chain slipped into a library made for alpha chains as a stray read, so its size is not meaningful.

Source: lung tumor tissue, taken at surgery. This TCR derives from a male donor with early-stage non-small cell lung cancer. The rearrangement joins TRBV6-5 to TRBJ2-3; D may be TRBD1 or TRBD2 (5 bases each). CDR3 in DNA: TGTGCCTCGGGGCTCGGCAGCACAGATACGCAGTATTTT. Protein product: CASGLGSTDTQYF.